This passage covers 16 T cell receptor beta chains from one sample sequenced in a study of PD-1 blockade in mismatch repair-deficient tumors. These receptors' antigens are unknown. The time point here: approximately ten-day in vitro stimulation with candidate neoantigen peptide 3. TCRdb keeps only in-frame clones here, not all; method: immunoSEQ multiplex PCR. The sample carries 10,000 or so clones, over 80% recorded once. The material was cells cultured in vitro, obtained from a patient treated with pembrolizumab. Receptors were obtained from an adult with mismatch repair-deficient cancer.

This clone was seen only a few times. The chain carries TRBV2 and TRBJ1-2; D perhaps matches TRBD1 (6 bases). This CDR3 region has 15 residues. V was clipped by 7 bases and J by 2 bases, with 17 bases between them. CDR1 is SNHLY, CDR2 FYNNEI, per germline. The CDR3 DNA sequence: TGTGCCAGCACCCGGGGGGGCTCGCTGAACTATGGCTACACCTTC. This codes for CASTRGGSLNYGYTF. The full variable domain, with the rest looked up from reference TRBV2 and TRBJ1-2, is EPEVTQTPSHQVTQMGQEVILRCVPISNHLYFYWYRQILGQKVEFLVSFYNNEISEKSEIFDDQFSVERPDGSNFTLKIRSTKLEDSAMYFCASTRGGSLNYGYTFGSGTRLTVV.

V is TRBV5-1 and J is TRBJ2-2, with 13 bases fitting TRBD2. Germline loops: CDR1 SGHRS, CDR2 YFSETQ. The CDR3 consists of 17 residues. V was pared by 1 base and J by 1 base, with 1 base of the junction left unmatched. CDR3 region: CASSLTSGRGNTGELFF. The CDR3 DNA reads as TGCGCCAGCAGCTTGACTAGCGGGAGGGGGAACACCGGGGAGCTGTTTTTT. The variable domain in full, with the rest retrieved from reference TRBV5-1 and TRBJ2-2, is KAGVTQTPRYLIKTRGQQVTLSCSPISGHRSVSWYQQTPGQGLQFLFEYFSETQRNKGNFPGRFSGRQFSNSRSEMNVSTLELGDSALYLCASSLTSGRGNTGELFFGEGSRLTVL.

The chain joins TRBV11-2 to TRBJ2-1, with 7 bases matching TRBD1. The V gene's germline CDR1 is SGHAT and CDR2 FQNNGV. The V and J ends lost 1 base and 2 bases, in that order; junction bases with no gene match: 2. The CDR3 is 15 amino acids. The CDR3 here is CASSLGTGAYNEQFF. DNA for the CDR3: TGTGCCAGCAGCTTAGGTACAGGGGCCTACAATGAGCAGTTCTTC.

V is TRBV2 and J is TRBJ2-1; D not resolved. V lost 3 bases and J lost 4, with 4 bases in between. CDR3 length: 12 amino acids. From germline, CDR1 is SNHLY and CDR2 FYNNEI. CDR3 nucleotide sequence: TGTGCCAGCAGTGACACTTACAATGAGCAGTTCTTC. It yields the protein CASSDTYNEQFF.

This chain joins TRBV5-1 and TRBJ2-1, with 7 bases fitting TRBD2. CDR1 SGHRS and CDR2 YFSETQ come from the germline V gene. CDR3 length: 14 amino acids. J was trimmed by 8 bases and V by 0 bases; bases with no gene match: 5. CDR3 sequence reads: CASSLGAGDYEQFF. As DNA, the CDR3 is TGCGCCAGCAGCTTGGGCGCGGGAGACTATGAGCAGTTCTTC.

This chain joins TRBV7-3 and TRBJ2-1; D perhaps matches TRBD1 (6 bases). Germline V gives CDR1 SGHTA, CDR2 FQGTGA. Deletions cut 3 bases from V and 7 bases from J, with 7 bases between. The CDR3 runs to 12 residues. CDR3 DNA: TGTGCCAGCAGCTTGAGGGGGAATGAGCAGTTCTTC. Protein product: CASSLRGNEQFF.

In the case of this clone: A read error may produce the germline difference seen at one junction end. The chain joins TRBV6-1 to TRBJ2-2; tentative D call: TRBD2 (5 bases). Germline values: CDR1 MNHNS, CDR2 SASEGT. This CDR3 has 14 residues. The DNA for the CDR3 is TGTGCCAGCAGTGTGTCCCTCGAACACCGGGGAGCTGTTTTT. Protein product: CASSVSLEHRGAVF.

The chain joins TRBV11-2 to TRBJ2-5; 12 bases fit TRBD2. Trimming cost V 5 bases and J 3 bases; bases outside gene matches: 10. This CDR3 comprises 17 residues. Germline lookup yields CDR1 SGHAT and CDR2 FQNNGV. In nucleotides, the CDR3 is TGTGCCAGCAGCCCCGATCCGAGACTAGCGGGAGAAGAGACCCAGTACTTC. It specifies CASSPDPRLAGEETQYF.

CDR3 nucleotide sequence: TGTGCCAGCAGCTTGGCCGGGACTAGAACCTACGAGCAGTACTTC. Protein: CASSLAGTRTYEQYF. The V gene is TRBV5-5, the J gene TRBJ2-7; 8 bases are a match to TRBD2. CDR3 length: 15 amino acids. CDR1 and CDR2 from the germline V gene are SGHKS and YYEKEE (reference sequence). V was pared by 0 bases and J by 2 bases, with 4 bases of the junction left unmatched.

This clone was seen once. The chain employs TRBV19 and TRBJ2-1; D is undetermined. This CDR3 is 13 amino acids long. Trimming took off 2 bases at V and 4 bases at J, with 6 bases between the two ends. Germline V gives CDR1 LNHDA, CDR2 SQIVND (reference sequence). CDR3 sequence reads: CASSISGYNEQFF. CDR3 DNA sequence: TGTGCCAGTAGTATAAGTGGGTACAATGAGCAGTTCTTC.

The V call is TRBV28, the J call TRBJ1-1, with D hard to call. The germline CDR1 and CDR2 sequences are MDHEN and SYDVKM. The CDR3 contains 13 residues. The V end was cut by 5 bases, the J end by 7 bases, with 14 bases between. The DNA of the CDR3 is TGTGCCAGCAGTACCCGCCCTTTGGGTGAAGCTTTCTTT. It specifies CASSTRPLGEAFF.

This chain uses TRBV19 with TRBJ2-2, with D unresolved. This CDR3 region has 14 residues. The germline V gene has CDR1 LNHDA and CDR2 SQIVND (reference sequence). V was clipped by 4 bases and J by 6 bases, with 12 bases between them. The CDR3 nucleotides are TGTGCCAGTAGTAACGCCGGGTGGTCCGGGGAGCTGTTTTTT. Protein product: CASSNAGWSGELFF. Using reference TRBV19 and TRBJ2-2 for the parts outside the CDR3, the full variable domain is DGGITQSPKYLFRKEGQNVTLSCEQNLNHDAMYWYRQDPGQGLRLIYYSQIVNDFQKGDIAEGYSVSREKKESFPLTVTSAQKNPTAFYLCASSNAGWSGELFFGEGSRLTVL.

The rearrangement links TRBV9 to TRBJ1-1, with 7 bases lining up with TRBD1. The germline V gene has CDR1 SGDLS and CDR2 YYNGEE. The CDR3 runs 14 residues. V dropped 0 bases and J dropped 6; count of bases not matched to a gene: 5. The CDR3 loop reads CASSVDQGVSEAFF. CDR3 in DNA: TGTGCCAGCAGCGTAGACCAGGGGGTCTCTGAAGCTTTCTTT.

The chain links TRBV20-1 to TRBJ2-7; D perhaps matches TRBD1 (5 bases). This CDR3 is built from 11 residues. V lost 4 bases and J 4 bases, leaving 8 bases between the germline ends. Germline CDR1 DFQATT, CDR2 SNEGSKA (reference sequence). CDR3 sequence: CSANRQYEQYF. The CDR3 DNA is TGCAGTGCTAACAGGCAATACGAGCAGTACTTC.

This chain uses TRBV15 with TRBJ1-2; 7 bases fit TRBD1. J lost 8 bases, V lost 7 bases, and 7 bases had no gene match. The CDR3 has 12 amino acids. Germline V lookup: CDR1 LNHNV, CDR2 YYDKDF (reference sequence). Here the CDR3 DNA reads TGTGCCACCACCCTCTCAGGGGGGGGCTACACCTTC. It is translated as CATTLSGGGYTF. The complete variable domain, with remaining parts taken from reference TRBV15 and TRBJ1-2, reads DAMVIQNPRYQVTQFGKPVTLSCSQTLNHNVMYWYQQKSSQAPKLLFHYYDKDFNNEADTPDNFQSRRPNTSFCFLDIRSPGLGDTAMYLCATTLSGGGYTFGSGTRLTVV.

The chain is built from TRBV12-2 and TRBJ2-5; TRBD2 reflects the table's D call only, with no check against the DNA. TRBV12-2 is designated a pseudogene. The length of the CDR3 is 18 residues. CDR3 DNA: TGTGCAAGTCGCTTAGCCGGTCCGGGCGGAGGGTTTCAAGAGACCCAGTACTTC. It encodes CASRLAGPGGGFQETQYF.